The 29 T cell receptor beta chains below were found in one sample sequenced in a study of T cell changes during pregnancy in multiple sclerosis. Assay: immunoSEQ multiplex PCR; the TCRdb copy retains only in-frame clones and omits some. The sample yields some 60,000 clones, about nine tenths seen once. The input for sequencing was peripheral blood, taken in the first trimester of pregnancy. Every receptor here comes from a female donor in good health, enrolled as a control in a pregnancy study.

CDR3 loop: CASSRGVGYQETQYF. CDR3 nucleotides: TGTGCCAGCAGCCGGGGGGTAGGATACCAAGAGACCCAGTACTTC. The rearrangement links TRBV11-2 to TRBJ2-5, with 7 bases fitting TRBD2. Germline V gene lookup returns CDR1 SGHAT and CDR2 FQNNGV. CDR3 length equals 15 residues. Germline trimming cut 5 bases from V and 0 bases from J; bases unmatched to any gene: 6.

V usage is TRBV9 and J usage is TRBJ2-1; D uncertain. Germline CDR1 is SGDLS and CDR2 is YYNGEE. This CDR3 is 11 amino acids long. V shed 2 bases and J shed 8 bases, with 5 bases lying between them. This CDR3 reads CASSVSDEQFF. The CDR3 nucleotides read TGTGCCAGCAGCGTCTCGGATGAGCAGTTCTTC. Filled out from reference TRBV9 and TRBJ2-1, the complete variable domain reads DSGVTQTPKHLITATGQRVTLRCSPRSGDLSVYWYQQSLDQGLQFLIQYYNGEERAKGNILERFSAQQFPDLHSELNLSSLELGDSALYFCASSVSDEQFFGPGTRLTVL.

The chain joins TRBV7-8 to TRBJ2-1; D not certain. The CDR3 runs to 13 residues. Germline CDR1 SGHVS, CDR2 FQNEAQ. Trimming took 4 bases from V and 14 from J, leaving 18 bases between them. CDR3 DNA: TGTGCCAGCAGCTATGCCAACCCGATAGAGGAGTTCTTC. This translates into CASSYANPIEEFF.

The J gene is TRBJ1-2, the V gene TRBV19; TRBD1 agrees at 9 bases. From germline, CDR1 is LNHDA and CDR2 SQIVND (reference sequence). This CDR3 has 17 residues. Losses at the gene ends were 2 bases for V and 1 base for J; bases not matched to a gene: 8. CDR3 sequence: CASSISGTGSYNYGYTF. The CDR3 DNA is TGTGCCAGTAGTATATCCGGGACAGGGAGTTATAACTATGGCTACACCTTC.

V usage is TRBV5-1 and J usage is TRBJ2-2, with D possibly being TRBD2 (5 bases). The CDR3 has 15 residues. CDR1 and CDR2 from the germline V gene are SGHRS and YFSETQ. The V end lost 5 bases, the J end lost 5 bases, and 16 bases lay between the germline ends. CDR3 amino acids: CASREILVGTGELFF. The CDR3 nucleotides are TGCGCCAGCAGGGAAATACTAGTTGGTACCGGGGAGCTGTTTTTT.

This clone occurred a few times. The chain has TRBV5-5 and TRBJ1-1; the match to TRBD1 covers 11 bases. Germline-derived CDR1 and CDR2 are SGHKS and YYEKEE (reference sequence). Trimming took 3 bases from V and 6 from J; bases not matched to a gene: 7. The CDR3 loop spans 15 amino acids. This CDR3 is CASSSRDRGFSEAFF. The CDR3 DNA follows: TGTGCCAGCAGCTCCCGGGACAGGGGGTTCTCTGAAGCTTTCTTT.

The chain employs TRBV27 and TRBJ2-1; D may be TRBD1 (5 bases). This CDR3 contains 12 residues. The germline V gene has CDR1 MNHEY and CDR2 SMNVEV (reference sequence). V was clipped by 3 bases and J by 7 bases, with 7 bases between them. The CDR3 protein is CASSLQGNEQFF. The CDR3 nucleotides are TGTGCCAGCAGTTTGCAGGGAAATGAGCAGTTCTTC.

CDR3 bases: TGTGCCAGCAGCTTATTCAGTTCGTACGAGCAGTACTTC. Residues: CASSLFSSYEQYF. The J gene is TRBJ2-7, the V gene TRBV7-8; D gene unclear. There are 13 residues in the CDR3. Germline V gives CDR1 SGHVS, CDR2 FQNEAQ. V dropped 2 bases and J dropped 4 bases, with 9 bases sitting between them.

The chain combines TRBV9 with TRBJ2-7, with 9 bases lining up with TRBD1. J lost 2 bases, V lost 0 bases, and 0 bases had no gene match. Germline V gene lookup returns CDR1 SGDLS and CDR2 YYNGEE. This CDR3 is built from 14 residues. CDR3 nucleotides: TGTGCCAGCAGCGTAGGGACAGGGGCCTACGAGCAGTACTTC. Protein: CASSVGTGAYEQYF.

This chain joins TRBV6-6 and TRBJ1-2; D not resolved. V was pared by 0 bases and J by 8 bases, with 16 bases between. This CDR3 has 15 residues. The germline CDR1 and CDR2 sequences are MNHNY and SVGAGI (reference sequence). CDR3 DNA: TGTGCCAGCAGTTACTCGAGGGAGGGTTCGCCCGGCTACACCTTC. Residues: CASSYSREGSPGYTF.

The CDR3 sequence: CASSPAGQTYNEQFF. The CDR3 coding sequence is TGTGCCAGCAGTCCAGCGGGGCAGACCTACAATGAGCAGTTCTTC. The chain recombines TRBV25-1 with TRBJ2-1, with TRBD2 matching 7 bases. Looked up from germline, CDR1 is MGHDK and CDR2 is SYGVNS. Trimming took 5 bases from V and 2 from J; bases not matched to a gene: 6. CDR3 length equals 15 residues.

Concerning this clone itself: The sample carries other DNA sequences with the same CDR3. V usage is TRBV4-1 and J usage is TRBJ2-1; D gene unclear. Germline loops: CDR1 MGHRA, CDR2 YSYEKL. The CDR3 length is 11 residues. Deletions cut 1 base from V and 15 bases from J, with 10 bases between. In nucleotides, the CDR3 is TGCGCCAGCAGCCAAGGAGGAGTTCGGTTCTTC. Its translation: CASSQGGVRFF.

The chain links TRBV7-3 to TRBJ2-3, with a possible D match to TRBD1 (5 bases). Trimming took off 2 bases at V and 0 bases at J, with 12 bases between the two ends. Germline-derived CDR1 and CDR2 are SGHTA and FQGTGA. This CDR3 is built from 16 residues. Here the CDR3 reads CASSLRQGFSTDTQYF. CDR3 coding DNA: TGTGCCAGCAGCTTACGGCAGGGCTTTAGCACAGATACGCAGTATTTT.

The chain uses TRBV27 and TRBJ2-6; no definite D call. Deletions cut 8 bases from V and 0 bases from J, with 23 bases between. Germline V gene data show CDR1 as MNHEY and CDR2 as SMNVEV (reference sequence). This CDR3 region has 19 residues. The CDR3 region has the DNA TGTGCCAGCCGACCCCCCCAACCGGGTTCCGTCTCTGGGGCCAACGTCCTGACTTTC. This translates into CASRPPQPGSVSGANVLTF.

The rearrangement uses TRBV7-8 and TRBJ2-6; possibly TRBD1 for D (6 bases). The CDR3 consists of 18 residues. CDR1 and CDR2 (germline): SGHVS, FQNEAQ. V was clipped by 2 bases and J by 0 bases, with 14 bases between them. DNA of the CDR3: TGTGCCAGCAGCTTAAACCCAGGGGTCAACTCTGGGGCCAACGTCCTGACTTTC. Translated, it gives CASSLNPGVNSGANVLTF.

The gene calls are TRBV9 and TRBJ2-3; 7 nucleotides align to TRBD2. V shed 4 bases, J shed 4 bases, and the junction held 18 bases outside the gene matches. CDR3 length: 18 amino acids. Germline V CDR1 and CDR2: SGDLS, YYNGEE. The CDR3 nucleotides are TGTGCCAGCAGCTCTCACAAGCTGACTAGCCGGGGCGCAGATACGCAGTATTTT. Its protein product is CASSSHKLTSRGADTQYF.

The chain employs TRBV30 and TRBJ1-1; the D is unclear. The CDR3 runs 12 residues. Germline assignment: CDR1 GTSNPN and CDR2 SVGIG (reference sequence). V was shortened by 5 bases and J by 1 base, with 8 bases between the two germline ends. The DNA of the CDR3 is TGTGCCTGGGACCGGGGGAACACTGAAGCTTTCTTT. Its translation: CAWDRGNTEAFF.

Only one count was recorded for this clone. The rearrangement links TRBV18 to TRBJ1-3, with unresolved D. In germline, CDR1 is KGHSH, CDR2 LQKENI. V lost 0 bases and J lost 2, with 8 bases in between. The CDR3 has 15 residues. CDR3 in DNA: TGTGCCAGCTCACCACCGATGGCAGCTGGAAACACCATATATTTT. Its protein product is CASSPPMAAGNTIYF.

This clone was seen just once. The chain combines TRBV19 with TRBJ2-5, with 7 positions matching TRBD1. Losses at the gene ends were 4 bases for V and 3 bases for J; bases not matched to a gene: 8. CDR3 length: 15 amino acids. Looked up from germline, CDR1 is LNHDA and CDR2 is SQIVND (reference sequence). This chain's CDR3 is CASSTYRDRKETQYF. The CDR3 DNA reads TGTGCCAGTAGTACCTACCGGGACAGAAAAGAGACCCAGTACTTC.

This chain links TRBV6-6 with TRBJ1-1; perhaps TRBD1 as D (5 bases). CDR1 and CDR2 (germline): MNHNY, SVGAGI (reference sequence). The CDR3 contains 15 residues. Trimming pared 0 bases from V and 1 base from J, leaving 9 bases between. The CDR3 reads CASSYSIGGNTEAFF. The CDR3 bases are TGTGCCAGCAGTTACTCAATCGGGGGGAACACTGAAGCTTTCTTT.

This chain connects TRBV9 to TRBJ2-2; D gene ambiguous. The V and J ends lost 2 bases and 7 bases respectively, with 18 bases between them. The CDR3 consists of 16 residues. CDR1 and CDR2 from the germline V gene are SGDLS and YYNGEE. In DNA form, the CDR3 reads TGTGCCAGCAGCGTGACTGAAGATAGCTTTGTCGGGGAGCTGTTTTTT. Its translation: CASSVTEDSFVGELFF.

The chain uses TRBV7-2 and TRBJ2-1; the match to TRBD2 covers 7 bases. This CDR3 contains 14 residues. Germline CDR1 and CDR2: SGHTA and FQGNSA. V shed 5 bases and J 4 bases; nucleotides not matched to a gene: 5. The CDR3 spells CASSRWGGYNEQFF. CDR3 sequence (DNA): TGTGCCAGCAGCCGCTGGGGGGGGTACAATGAGCAGTTCTTC.

The gene calls are TRBV5-6 and TRBJ1-6; 7 bases are shared with TRBD1. V lost 0 bases and J lost 9; bases outside the gene matches: 12. Germline V gene sequence: CDR1 SGHDT, CDR2 YYEEEE. CDR3 length: 17 residues. The CDR3 protein is CASSLAVSPDRASPLHF. CDR3 coding DNA: TGTGCCAGCAGCTTGGCCGTTTCCCCCGACAGGGCTTCACCCCTCCACTTT.

The chain joins TRBV2 to TRBJ1-1; TRBD1 matches 9 bases. Germline assignment: CDR1 SNHLY and CDR2 FYNNEI. CDR3 length: 12 residues. The V gene end was trimmed by 6 bases and the J gene end by 8 bases; junction bases not matched to a gene: 4. CDR3 sequence: CASRGTGLEAFF. CDR3 coding DNA: TGTGCCAGCAGGGGGACAGGGTTGGAAGCTTTCTTT.

The chain employs TRBV10-2 and TRBJ2-2; D remains unclear. V was clipped by 5 bases and J by 5 bases, with 3 bases between them. The CDR3 has 11 residues. Germline CDR1 and CDR2: WSHSY and SAAADI. This CDR3 reads CASSQTGELFF. CDR3 coding DNA: TGCGCCAGCAGTCAGACCGGGGAGCTGTTTTTT.

This clone was counted once. The chain uses TRBV5-6 and TRBJ2-1, with TRBD2 matching 13 bases. Trimming took 7 bases from V and 9 from J; bases not matched to a gene: 7. The CDR3 runs 14 residues. CDR1 and CDR2 from the germline V gene are SGHDT and YYEEEE. Written as DNA, the CDR3 is TGTGCCAGCGGACTAGCGGGAGTAATAGGTGAGCAGTTCTTC. As protein: CASGLAGVIGEQFF.

V usage is TRBV18 and J usage is TRBJ2-1, with 8 bases fitting TRBD2. Losses at the gene ends were 1 base for V and 0 bases for J; bases not matched to a gene: 5. Germline values: CDR1 KGHSH, CDR2 LQKENI. This CDR3 has 17 amino acids. The CDR3 is CASSPLPGGSSYNEQFF. The CDR3 DNA follows: TGTGCCAGCTCACCACTACCGGGAGGGAGCTCCTACAATGAGCAGTTCTTC. Looking up the rest from reference TRBV18 and TRBJ2-1 gives the full variable domain: NAGVMQNPRHLVRRRGQEARLRCSPMKGHSHVYWYRQLPEEGLKFMVYLQKENIIDESGMPKERFSAEFPKEGPSILRIQQVVRGDSAAYFCASSPLPGGSSYNEQFFGPGTRLTVL.

The V and J genes are TRBV4-1 and TRBJ2-4; TRBD1 matches 9 bases. The CDR3 spans 19 residues. J was trimmed by 8 bases and V by 4 bases; bases with no gene match: 21. CDR1 and CDR2 from the germline V gene are MGHRA and YSYEKL. This chain's CDR3 is CASSPLGKQGAPPGDIQYF. The CDR3 nucleotides are TGCGCCAGCAGCCCGCTCGGGAAACAGGGGGCGCCCCCCGGAGACATTCAGTACTTC.

The chain has TRBV28 and TRBJ1-2, with TRBD1 identical over 12 bases. V gave up 0 bases and J gave up 7 bases; unmatched junction bases: 3. This CDR3 region has 15 residues. From germline, CDR1 is MDHEN and CDR2 SYDVKM. CDR3 sequence (DNA): TGTGCCAGCAGTTTATGGGGGACAGGGGGCACTGGCTACACCTTC. Translation: CASSLWGTGGTGYTF.